The rows below give T cell receptor beta chains drawn from one sample of a study of blood T cell repertoires in COVID-19. Some clones are missing from TCRdb's copy, which holds only in-frame ones; the method was immunoSEQ multiplex PCR. Of roughly 62,000 clones in the sample, under 80% were seen once. The source material was peripheral blood. All receptors come from a man aged 60-69 years with acute or convalescent COVID-19. CDR3s include the opening cysteine and the closing phenylalanine or tryptophan. D genes are given only for firm matches. Size is stated for part of the rows, as once, few or many counts, or as a class when the clone is expanded.

d_gene: TRBD1
v_gene: TRBV28
abundance: NA
j_gene: TRBJ2-5
CDR3aa: CAGQTGGKETQYF
CDR3nt: TGTGCCGGCCAGACAGGGGGAAAAGAGACCCAGTACTTC

d_gene: TRBD2
v_gene: TRBV19
abundance: NA
j_gene: TRBJ2-1
CDR3aa: CASSISRRGDNEQFF
CDR3nt: TGTGCCAGTAGTATTTCGCGGCGGGGGGACAATGAGCAGTTCTTC

d_gene: NA
v_gene: TRBV10-1
abundance: NA
j_gene: TRBJ2-7
CDR3aa: CANPGDAGQYF
CDR3nt: TGCGCCAACCCGGGTGACGCTGGGCAGTACTTC

d_gene: TRBD1
v_gene: TRBV28
abundance: NA
j_gene: TRBJ1-3
CDR3aa: CASSKTGGYGNTIYF
CDR3nt: TGTGCCAGCAGTAAGACAGGGGGCTATGGAAACACCATATATTTT

d_gene: TRBD1
v_gene: TRBV6-5
abundance: NA
j_gene: TRBJ1-6
CDR3aa: CASSYLPGQNNSPLHF
CDR3nt: TGTGCCAGCAGTTACCTCCCGGGACAGAATAATTCACCCCTCCACTTT

d_gene: TRBD2
v_gene: TRBV18
abundance: NA
j_gene: TRBJ2-1
CDR3aa: CASFRDYSYNEQFF
CDR3nt: TGTGCCAGCTTCAGGGACTATTCCTACAATGAGCAGTTCTTC

d_gene: NA
v_gene: TRBV30
abundance: NA
j_gene: TRBJ1-1
CDR3aa: CAWSVSGEAFF
CDR3nt: TGTGCCTGGAGTGTGTCGGGGGAAGCTTTCTTT

d_gene: TRBD2
v_gene: TRBV10-3
abundance: NA
j_gene: TRBJ2-7
CDR3aa: CAISTARTSGSYEQYF
CDR3nt: TGTGCCATCAGTACAGCGAGGACTAGCGGGAGCTACGAGCAGTACTTC

d_gene: TRBD1
v_gene: TRBV30
abundance: NA
j_gene: TRBJ2-1
CDR3aa: CAWSPLRTRTGGNEQFF
CDR3nt: TGTGCCTGGAGTCCTCTGCGGACAAGGACAGGGGGTAATGAGCAGTTCTTC

d_gene: TRBD2
v_gene: TRBV2
abundance: once
j_gene: TRBJ2-1
CDR3aa: CASRRLAGGPDEQFF
CDR3nt: TGTGCCAGCAGGAGACTAGCGGGAGGGCCGGATGAGCAGTTCTTC

d_gene: TRBD2
v_gene: TRBV4-2
abundance: NA
j_gene: TRBJ2-1
CDR3aa: CASSQITGTSRFF
CDR3nt: TGTGCCAGCAGCCAGATCACCGGGACTAGTCGGTTCTTC

d_gene: NA
v_gene: TRBV10-3
abundance: NA
j_gene: TRBJ1-4
CDR3aa: CAISGGSGEKLFF
CDR3nt: TGTGCCATCTCGGGGGGTTCGGGTGAAAAACTGTTTTTT

d_gene: NA
v_gene: TRBV27
abundance: NA
j_gene: TRBJ1-5
CDR3aa: CASSLHSGVNQPQHF
CDR3nt: TGTGCCAGCAGTTTGCATTCAGGGGTAAATCAGCCCCAGCATTTT

d_gene: TRBD1
v_gene: TRBV5-6
abundance: once
j_gene: TRBJ1-2
CDR3aa: CASSLKDRGFGGYTF
CDR3nt: TGTGCCAGCAGCTTAAAGGACAGGGGATTTGGTGGCTACACCTTC

d_gene: TRBD2
v_gene: TRBV6-1
abundance: medium-sized
j_gene: TRBJ2-3
CDR3aa: CASSELAGSTDTQYF
CDR3nt: TGTGCCAGCAGTGAACTAGCGGGTAGCACAGATACGCAGTATTTT

d_gene: NA
v_gene: TRBV4-2
abundance: NA
j_gene: TRBJ2-3
CDR3aa: CASSQAARTDTQYF
CDR3nt: TGTGCCAGCAGCCAGGCCGCACGCACAGATACGCAGTATTTT

d_gene: NA
v_gene: TRBV27
abundance: NA
j_gene: TRBJ2-3
CDR3aa: CASSLSRPRTDTQYF
CDR3nt: TGTGCCAGCAGTTTATCGAGGCCACGCACAGATACGCAGTATTTT

d_gene: NA
v_gene: TRBV19
abundance: NA
j_gene: TRBJ1-1
CDR3aa: CASSTPGGANTEAFF
CDR3nt: TGTGCCAGTAGTACCCCCGGCGGGGCGAACACTGAAGCTTTCTTT

d_gene: NA
v_gene: TRBV18
abundance: NA
j_gene: TRBJ1-5
CDR3aa: CASSPLPQGSNQPQHF
CDR3nt: TGTGCCAGCTCACCACTTCCGCAGGGGAGCAATCAGCCCCAGCATTTT

d_gene: TRBD2
v_gene: TRBV7-2
abundance: NA
j_gene: TRBJ2-3
CDR3aa: CASSLGLAGVTDTQYF
CDR3nt: TGTGCCAGCAGCTTAGGACTAGCGGGAGTCACAGATACGCAGTATTTT

d_gene: TRBD1
v_gene: TRBV14
abundance: few
j_gene: TRBJ2-7
CDR3aa: CASSPLTGGVYEQYF
CDR3nt: TGTGCCAGCAGCCCCTTGACAGGGGGCGTATACGAGCAGTACTTC

d_gene: TRBD1
v_gene: TRBV9
abundance: few
j_gene: TRBJ2-1
CDR3aa: CASSATGSSYNEQFF
CDR3nt: TGTGCCAGCAGCGCGACAGGGTCCTCCTACAATGAGCAGTTCTTC

d_gene: TRBD1
v_gene: TRBV7-8
abundance: NA
j_gene: TRBJ1-4
CDR3aa: CASSLGDSNEKLFF
CDR3nt: TGTGCCAGCAGCTTAGGGGACAGTAATGAAAAACTGTTTTTT

d_gene: TRBD1
v_gene: TRBV27
abundance: once
j_gene: TRBJ2-5
CDR3aa: CASSLSPTGEETQYF
CDR3nt: TGTGCCAGCAGTTTATCCCCGACAGGGGAAGAGACCCAGTACTTC

d_gene: TRBD1
v_gene: TRBV19
abundance: NA
j_gene: TRBJ2-5
CDR3aa: CASSPRQGARETQYF
CDR3nt: TGTGCCAGTAGTCCCCGACAGGGGGCTCGGGAGACCCAGTACTTC

d_gene: NA
v_gene: TRBV29-1
abundance: few
j_gene: TRBJ1-3
CDR3aa: CSVAVSGNTIYF
CDR3nt: TGCAGCGTTGCAGTCTCTGGAAACACCATATATTTT

d_gene: NA
v_gene: TRBV5-4
abundance: NA
j_gene: TRBJ2-1
CDR3aa: CASSSQGYNEQFF
CDR3nt: TGTGCCAGCAGCTCCCAGGGATACAATGAGCAGTTCTTC

d_gene: TRBD1
v_gene: TRBV7-3
abundance: NA
j_gene: TRBJ1-1
CDR3aa: CASSWDRGIAFF
CDR3nt: TGTGCCAGCAGCTGGGACAGGGGGATAGCTTTCTTT

d_gene: NA
v_gene: TRBV10-3
abundance: NA
j_gene: TRBJ2-7
CDR3aa: CAISESRGRGSYEQYF
CDR3nt: TGTGCCATCAGTGAGTCGAGGGGGAGGGGGTCCTACGAGCAGTACTTC

d_gene: NA
v_gene: TRBV2
abundance: NA
j_gene: TRBJ1-2
CDR3aa: CASWRRVEGYTF
CDR3nt: TGTGCCAGCTGGAGGAGGGTAGAAGGCTACACCTTC

d_gene: TRBD2
v_gene: TRBV28
abundance: NA
j_gene: TRBJ2-7
CDR3aa: CASHGLAGEDTEQYF
CDR3nt: TGTGCCAGTCACGGGTTAGCGGGAGAGGATACGGAGCAGTACTTC

d_gene: NA
v_gene: TRBV7-2
abundance: once
j_gene: TRBJ2-1
CDR3aa: CASSQMRVDNEQFF
CDR3nt: TGTGCCAGCAGCCAAATGCGGGTCGACAATGAGCAGTTCTTC

d_gene: TRBD1
v_gene: TRBV3-1/TRBV3-2
abundance: NA
j_gene: TRBJ2-7
CDR3aa: CRLTTGQYSYEQYF
CDR3nt: TGTCGACTAACCACGGGACAGTACTCCTACGAGCAGTACTTC

d_gene: NA
v_gene: TRBV19
abundance: NA
j_gene: TRBJ1-1
CDR3aa: CASSPWTDGIEAFF
CDR3nt: TGTGCCAGTAGTCCCTGGACAGACGGAATTGAAGCTTTCTTT

d_gene: NA
v_gene: TRBV19
abundance: few
j_gene: TRBJ1-5
CDR3aa: CASSIVTRSNQPQHF
CDR3nt: TGTGCCAGTAGTATAGTAACACGTAGCAATCAGCCCCAGCATTTT

d_gene: NA
v_gene: TRBV30
abundance: NA
j_gene: TRBJ1-2
CDR3aa: CAWSVPGVYGYTF
CDR3nt: TGTGCCTGGAGTGTACCGGGGGTTTATGGCTACACCTTC

d_gene: TRBD1
v_gene: TRBV6-5
abundance: once
j_gene: TRBJ1-1
CDR3aa: CASQTGGGNTEAFF
CDR3nt: TGTGCCAGCCAGACAGGGGGCGGTAACACTGAAGCTTTCTTT

d_gene: NA
v_gene: TRBV27
abundance: NA
j_gene: TRBJ1-5
CDR3aa: CASSSQGIGNQPQHF
CDR3nt: TGTGCCAGCAGTTCACAGGGAATCGGCAATCAGCCCCAGCATTTT

d_gene: TRBD2
v_gene: TRBV6-2/TRBV6-3
abundance: few
j_gene: TRBJ2-7
CDR3aa: CASSPLGGRAYEQYF
CDR3nt: TGTGCCAGCAGTCCCCTTGGCGGGAGGGCCTACGAGCAGTACTTC

d_gene: TRBD1
v_gene: TRBV7-8
abundance: NA
j_gene: TRBJ1-1
CDR3aa: CASSPRGGTGAMNTEAFF
CDR3nt: TGTGCCAGCAGCCCTAGGGGCGGGACAGGGGCCATGAACACTGAAGCTTTCTTT

d_gene: TRBD2
v_gene: TRBV5-6
abundance: NA
j_gene: TRBJ2-5
CDR3aa: CASSFKGGETQYF
CDR3nt: TGTGCCAGCAGCTTTAAGGGAGGGGAGACCCAGTACTTC

d_gene: NA
v_gene: TRBV9
abundance: NA
j_gene: TRBJ2-1
CDR3aa: CASNPGGSGNYNEQFF
CDR3nt: TGTGCCAGCAACCCTGGTGGTAGCGGCAATTACAATGAGCAGTTCTTC

d_gene: TRBD1
v_gene: TRBV29-1
abundance: NA
j_gene: TRBJ2-4
CDR3aa: CSVEEQGAPGVQYF
CDR3nt: TGCAGCGTTGAAGAGCAGGGGGCCCCAGGGGTTCAGTACTTC